This is a list of T cell receptor beta chains from one sample in a study of CD8 T cell repertoires and HIV-1 epitope variants. Clones were sequenced by immunoSEQ multiplex PCR, and TCRdb holds only the in-frame ones, with some missing. The profile shows tens of thousands of clones, roughly four fifths of them singletons. Input material: uncultured baseline CD8+ T cells from peripheral blood mononuclear cells (PBMCs). The receptors originated from a male donor with HIV. Each CDR3 is given with its conserved first and last residue. D genes are given only for firm matches. A row's size may be missing; if present it is once, few, many or a size class.

j_gene | v_gene | d_gene | abundance | CDR3aa | CDR3nt
TRBJ2-7 | TRBV7-2 | - | - | CASSFPGLDLYEQYF | TGTGCCAGCAGCTTTCCGGGACTCGATCTCTACGAGCAGTACTTC
TRBJ2-2 | TRBV29-1 | TRBD2 | - | CSVGTSGGTGELFF | TGCAGCGTTGGGACTAGCGGGGGCACCGGGGAGCTGTTTTTT
TRBJ2-5 | TRBV2 | - | - | CASSELRSVETQYF | TGTGCCAGCAGTGAACTACGGTCAGTAGAGACCCAGTACTTC
TRBJ1-5 | TRBV14 | - | few | CASSQGQGENQPQHF | TGTGCCAGCAGCCAAGGGCAGGGAGAGAATCAGCCCCAGCATTTT
TRBJ2-1 | TRBV5-1 | - | - | CASSLQQDYNEQFF | TGCGCCAGCAGCTTACAACAGGATTACAATGAGCAGTTCTTC
TRBJ2-2 | TRBV5-4 | - | - | CASSLGQGSGELFF | TGTGCCAGCAGCTTGGGGCAGGGCTCCGGGGAGCTGTTTTTT
TRBJ1-4 | TRBV6-1 | TRBD1 | - | CASRRDRGNEKLFF | TGTGCCAGCAGAAGGGACAGGGGAAATGAAAAACTGTTTTTT
TRBJ2-3 | TRBV2 | TRBD2 | - | CASSELRLAGNTDTQYF | TGTGCCAGCAGTGAATTAAGGCTAGCGGGAAACACAGATACGCAGTATTTT
TRBJ2-2 | TRBV4-3 | TRBD2 | - | CASSPTSVAGELFF | TGCGCCAGCAGCCCCACTAGCGTCGCCGGGGAGCTGTTTTTT
TRBJ2-7 | TRBV5-4 | - | few | CASSYGYEQYF | TGTGCCAGCAGCTACGGCTACGAGCAGTACTTC
TRBJ2-3 | TRBV19 | TRBD1 | - | CASSHPDRGVGTDTQYF | TGTGCCAGTAGTCACCCGGACAGGGGCGTAGGAACAGATACGCAGTATTTT
TRBJ1-2 | TRBV28 | - | few | CASTRALDYGYTF | TGTGCCAGCACCAGGGCCCTGGACTATGGCTACACCTTC
TRBJ1-6 | TRBV6-5 | - | - | CASRRNRGSNSPLHF | TGTGCCAGCAGGAGAAATAGGGGGTCAAATTCACCCCTCCACTTT
TRBJ2-3 | TRBV19 | TRBD1 | - | CASSMGRTGGSDTQYF | TGTGCCAGTAGTATGGGTCGGACAGGGGGATCAGATACGCAGTATTTT
TRBJ2-5 | TRBV7-8 | - | many | CASSPRRGFQETQYF | TGTGCCAGCAGCCCAAGGAGGGGATTCCAAGAGACCCAGTACTTC
TRBJ2-5 | TRBV9 | - | - | CASSVSREETQYF | TGTGCCAGCAGCGTAAGCAGAGAAGAGACCCAGTACTTC
TRBJ1-1 | TRBV11-2 | - | once | CASKRTVGGLGTEAFF | TGTGCCAGCAAGAGGACAGTAGGGGGTTTGGGCACTGAAGCTTTCTTT
TRBJ1-1 | TRBV28 | - | - | CASSPLNTGTPNTEAFF | TGTGCCAGCAGTCCCCTGAACACCGGGACACCGAACACTGAAGCTTTCTTT
TRBJ1-4 | TRBV5-8 | - | - | CASSLKTPGVGATNEKLFF | TGTGCCAGCAGTCTGAAAACCCCCGGGGTCGGAGCAACTAATGAAAAACTGTTTTTT
TRBJ1-1 | TRBV7-8 | - | - | CASSLAGYEDTEAFF | TGTGCCAGCAGCTTAGCTGGGTACGAAGACACTGAAGCTTTCTTT